What follows are 18 T cell receptor beta chains derived from one specimen sequenced in a study of type 1 regulatory T cells (dated by TCRdb to the early 2020s). Sequenced on an Illumina MiSeq. TCRdb trimmed public reads at Q25 via fastp, called clones via MiXCR and kept in-frame beta chains. Rows are combined by CDR3 protein, so each entry shows the most common genes and DNA. The sample table contains about 100,000 distinct CDR3 sequences; only one count was recorded for roughly 31% of them. The leading ten clones occupy 2% to 2.5% of the sample. The sample taken for sequencing was CD4+ T cells, either the whole sample or a sorted fraction (not recorded which). All receptors derive from a human donor in good health.

This clonotype was picked up a small number of times. The chain joins TRBV30 to TRBJ1-2; a weak D match, TRBD1 (5 bases). The CDR3 is made up of 12 amino acids. CDR1 and CDR2 from the germline V gene are GTSNPN and SVGIG (reference sequence). V lost 8 bases and J lost 3, with 13 bases in between. The CDR3 DNA follows: TGTGCCCTCCGTGGGGGGGACTATGGCTACACCTTC. It specifies CALRGGDYGYTF.

The chain recombines TRBV7-8 with TRBJ1-5; D is unclear. Per the germline V gene, CDR1 is SGHVS and CDR2 is FQNEAQ. This CDR3 has 15 residues. Trimming cost V 1 base and J 4 bases, with 11 bases left between them. CDR3 residues: CASSLGQLMNQPQHF. Here the CDR3 DNA reads TGTGCCAGCAGCTTAGGGCAGCTCATGAATCAGCCCCAGCATTTT.

This clonotype was picked up a small number of times. The V and J genes are TRBV7-2 and TRBJ1-2; no reliable D call. V lost 5 bases and J 6 bases, leaving 13 bases between the germline ends. The germline gives CDR1 SGHTA, CDR2 FQGNSA. The CDR3 sequence is 13 residues long. The CDR3 sequence: CASSRVGKDGYTF. CDR3 nucleotides: TGTGCCAGCAGCCGCGTCGGTAAGGATGGCTACACCTTC.

The chain uses TRBV4-2 and TRBJ2-7; D gene ambiguous. The CDR3 runs 13 residues. Deletions cut 0 bases from V and 6 bases from J, with 9 bases between. Looked up from germline, CDR1 is LGHNA and CDR2 is YNFKEQ. This CDR3 is CASSQDLIGEQYF. The CDR3 coding sequence is TGTGCCAGCAGCCAAGATCTGATCGGCGAGCAGTACTTC.

This clonotype was counted between two and nine times. The rearrangement uses TRBV6-2 or TRBV6-3 and TRBJ2-2, with TRBD2 matching 8 bases. The trim removed 9 bases at V and 3 bases at J, leaving 6 bases unmatched. The CDR3 is 14 amino acids. The germline V gene encodes CDR1 MNHEY and CDR2 SVGEGT. The CDR3 here is CASSGISYTGELFF. The CDR3, as DNA: TGTGCCAGTAGCGGGATATCGTACACCGGGGAGCTGTTTTTT.

The CDR3 reads CASSALAGNEQFF. The CDR3 DNA is TGTGCCAGCAGCGCCCTAGCGGGGAATGAGCAGTTCTTC. V and J are TRBV11-2 and TRBJ2-1; TRBD2 matches 9 bases. CDR1 is SGHAT and CDR2 is FQNNGV in the germline V gene. This CDR3 has 13 residues. V lost 5 bases, J lost 7 bases, and 3 bases stayed unmatched.

The chain employs TRBV20-1 and TRBJ2-1; the D gene is possibly TRBD1 (7 bases). In germline, CDR1 is DFQATT, CDR2 SNEGSKA (reference sequence). CDR3 length: 13 residues. V lost 3 bases, J lost 9 bases, and 15 bases lay in between. The CDR3 region is CSASQGVEGEQFF. For the CDR3, the DNA is TGCAGTGCTAGTCAGGGGGTGGAGGGTGAGCAGTTCTTC.

The rearrangement uses TRBV12-3 or TRBV12-4 and TRBJ2-7; D is possibly TRBD1 or TRBD2 (6 bases each). This CDR3 comprises 15 residues. The V gene lost 5 bases and the J gene lost 8 bases, with 22 bases spanning the gap. DNA for the CDR3: TGTGCCAGCAGTGAAACGGGGGCGCGGAGTAAAAAGCAGTACTTC. Protein sequence: CASSETGARSKKQYF.

This clonotype appeared a few times. The chain joins TRBV20-1 to TRBJ1-5; possible D gene TRBD1, 6 bases. This CDR3 has 14 amino acids. Germline V gene data show CDR1 as DFQATT and CDR2 as SNEGSKA (reference sequence). Trimming took off 1 base at V and 3 bases at J, with 10 bases between the two ends. CDR3 region: CSARGGQLNQPQHF. The CDR3 coding sequence is TGCAGTGCTAGAGGAGGACAGCTCAATCAGCCCCAGCATTTT.

CDR3 nucleotides: TGTGCCAGTAGTACGACGGGGGGCAAGGGTACGCAGTATTTT. Encoded protein: CASSTTGGKGTQYF. The J gene is TRBJ2-3, the V gene TRBV19, with D tentatively TRBD2 (7 bases). This CDR3 contains 14 residues. Germline V CDR1 and CDR2: LNHDA, SQIVND (reference sequence). The V and J ends lost 4 bases and 8 bases respectively, with 16 bases between them.

V and J are TRBV20-1 and TRBJ1-2; 8 nucleotides line up with TRBD1. This CDR3 region has 16 residues. Germline CDR1 DFQATT, CDR2 SNEGSKA (reference sequence). J gave up 0 bases and V 5 bases, and 11 bases lay outside the gene matches. The DNA of the CDR3 is TGCAGTGCTCCAAACCCGAAACAGGGGGCTAACTATGGCTACACCTTC. Its translation: CSAPNPKQGANYGYTF.

V usage is TRBV4-1 and J usage is TRBJ2-3, with D hard to call. Trimming left V 3 bases short and J 7 bases short, with 17 bases between. Germline CDR1 and CDR2: MGHRA and YSYEKL. The CDR3 runs to 15 residues. DNA for the CDR3: TGCGCCAGCAGCCAGCCTACAGACGGCCGTTATACGCAGTATTTT. Its translation: CASSQPTDGRYTQYF.

The V call is TRBV6-1, the J call TRBJ1-2; D perhaps matches TRBD1 (6 bases). This CDR3 is 15 amino acids long. The germline gives CDR1 MNHNS, CDR2 SASEGT. V lost 7 bases to trimming and J lost 1 base, with 16 bases between them. CDR3 protein: CASKIGTPNNYGYTF. CDR3 in DNA: TGTGCCAGCAAGATTGGGACACCAAATAACTATGGCTACACCTTC.

The gene calls are TRBV5-5 and TRBJ2-1; no definite D call. V lost 0 bases and J lost 9, with 22 bases in between. Germline CDR1 reads SGHKS; CDR2 reads YYEKEE (reference sequence). The CDR3 spans 17 residues. DNA of the CDR3: TGTGCCAGCAGCTTGGTTGCCAAATCCGGGTCCTCTGGTGAGCAGTTCTTC. It codes for CASSLVAKSGSSGEQFF.

The V call is TRBV9, the J call TRBJ2-7; perhaps D is TRBD1 or TRBD2 (6 bases each). Per the germline V gene, CDR1 is SGDLS and CDR2 is YYNGEE. Between the trimmed V and J ends, which lost 0 bases and 3 bases, there was a span of 10 bases. The CDR3 consists of 14 residues. The CDR3 nucleotides read TGTGCCAGCAGCGTAGCCGAGGGGGGCTACGAGCAGTACTTC. Translation: CASSVAEGGYEQYF.

In nucleotides, the CDR3 is TGTGCCAGCAACGACCGGACAGGGGGAGATTCACCCCTCCACTTT. It specifies CASNDRTGGDSPLHF. V and J are TRBV5-4 and TRBJ1-6; 10 nucleotides agree with TRBD1. The CDR3 consists of 15 residues. Losses at the gene ends were 6 bases for V and 8 bases for J; bases not matched to a gene: 8. The germline V gene has CDR1 SGHNT and CDR2 YYREEE (reference sequence). The whole variable domain, filled in from reference TRBV5-4 and TRBJ1-6, reads ETGVTQSPTHLIKTRGQQVTLRCSSQSGHNTVSWYQQALGQGPQFIFQYYREEENGRGNFPPRFSGLQFPNYSSELNVNALELDDSALYLCASNDRTGGDSPLHFGNGTRLTVT.

J is TRBJ2-7 and V is TRBV29-1, with 7 bases that match TRBD1. This CDR3 has 12 amino acids. CDR1 SQVTM and CDR2 ANQGSEA come from the germline V gene. The trim removed 5 bases at V and 5 bases at J, leaving 6 bases unmatched. The CDR3: CSVIRGQHEQYF. CDR3 in DNA: TGCAGCGTTATAAGGGGGCAACACGAGCAGTACTTC.

The chain employs TRBV14 and TRBJ1-1; 7 bases match TRBD1. J gave up 6 bases and V 1 base, and 5 bases lay outside the gene matches. Germline V CDR1 and CDR2: SGHDN, FVKESK. CDR3 length equals 14 residues. In nucleotides, the CDR3 is TGTGCCAGCAGCCAAGTTCGCGGGACAGCTGAAGCTTTCTTT. This encodes CASSQVRGTAEAFF. The variable domain in full, completed from reference TRBV14 and TRBJ1-1, reads EAGVTQFPSHSVIEKGQTVTLRCDPISGHDNLYWYRRVMGKEIKFLLHFVKESKQDESGMPNNRFLAERTGGTYSTLKVQPAELEDSGVYFCASSQVRGTAEAFFGQGTRLTVV.